The clone carrying this T cell receptor beta chain came up a few times. What it binds is unknown. This sample is part of a study of identical twins. TCRdb reprocessed the 5' RACE reads with MiXCR, giving one entry per CDR3 protein. The sample gives some 460,000 distinct CDR3 sequences, 14% of which show up once; about 0.54% is in the top ten. All donors comprised healthy Caucasians. Findings of the study overall: Donors were not followed over many years; analysis was cross-sectional. Carriage of fewer insertions was seen in abundant cord blood beta clonotypes, whereas memory repertoires showed none.

The same specimen was also included in a second study, on yellow fever vaccine responses in identical twins.

Sequencing used CD4+ T cells sorted from blood. This TCR was sampled from a woman between 18 and 30 years old in good health.

The CDR3 DNA follows: TGCGCCAGCAGCCAAGATTGGGGGAGGGCCGGTGATACGCAGTATTTT. It encodes CASSQDWGRAGDTQYF. The rearrangement uses TRBV4-3 and TRBJ2-3; 7 bases are shared with TRBD2. Looked up from germline, CDR1 is LGHNA and CDR2 is YSLEER. The CDR3 is made up of 16 amino acids. The V and J ends lost 0 bases and 6 bases, in that order; junction bases with no gene match: 9.